The 28 T cell receptor beta chains listed next were all sequenced from one sample in a study of T-cell reconstitution after alpha-beta-depleted transplantation in children. The TCRbeta library incorporated unique molecular identifiers. Via MiXCR, TCRdb re-called the PCR reads, giving one row per CDR3 protein. The table has about 240,000 distinct CDR3 sequences, about 25% seen once. Here the sequenced sample was PBMCs, taken before TCRalphabeta/CD19-depleted stem cell transplant. The receptor set was obtained from a girl aged 2 to 9 with Fanconi anemia, due to receive a stem cell transplant.

This clonotype was counted only a few times. The chain is built from TRBV29-1 and TRBJ2-5; tentatively, D is TRBD1 or TRBD2 (6 bases each). Germline CDR1 and CDR2: SQVTM and ANQGSEA. The germline V and J ends were trimmed by 4 bases and 5 bases, with 11 bases remaining between them. This CDR3 contains 12 residues. CDR3 DNA sequence: TGCAGCGTTGTGGGGGGCTGGGAGACCCAGTACTTC. Translated: CSVVGGWETQYF.

This clonotype has only a few counts. CDR3 residues: CASSFGGGEFF. The CDR3 DNA follows: TGTGCCAGCAGCTTTGGCGGGGGGGAGTTCTTC. This chain joins TRBV7-9 and TRBJ2-1; 9 nucleotides match TRBD2. The CDR3 is 11 amino acids. V lost 3 bases, J lost 14 bases, and 2 bases stayed unmatched. The V gene's germline CDR1 is SEHNR and CDR2 FQNEAQ (reference sequence).

This clonotype occurred many times. The CDR3 protein is CSVGDRGPDTQYF. CDR3 sequence (DNA): TGCAGCGTTGGTGACAGGGGGCCCGATACGCAGTATTTT. The V call is TRBV29-1, the J call TRBJ2-3; 10 bases align to TRBD1. Germline V gene sequence: CDR1 SQVTM, CDR2 ANQGSEA. With 4 bases clipped from V and 6 bases from J, the junction kept 4 bases outside the gene matches. The length of the CDR3 is 13 residues.

At least ten counts were recorded for this clonotype. Written as DNA, the CDR3 is TGTGCCAGCAGCCAACCGGGGGGGCGGTATGAGCAGTTCTTC. Amino acid sequence: CASSQPGGRYEQFF. The chain carries TRBV4-2 and TRBJ2-1, with 8 bases that match TRBD2. V was clipped by 2 bases and J by 8 bases; unmatched bases: 5. Germline V gene data show CDR1 as LGHNA and CDR2 as YNFKEQ. There are 14 residues in the CDR3.

This clonotype has only a few counts. The chain has TRBV7-2 and TRBJ2-2, with D perhaps TRBD1 or TRBD2 (5 bases each). The length of the CDR3 is 15 residues. Deletions cut 2 bases from V and 1 base from J, with 8 bases between. CDR1 and CDR2 (germline): SGHTA, FQGNSA. The CDR3 DNA follows: TGTGCCAGCAGCTTAAATGGGGGGAACACCGGGGAGCTGTTTTTT. Translating it yields CASSLNGGNTGELFF. Drawing the rest from reference TRBV7-2 and TRBJ2-2, the complete variable domain is GAGVSQSPSNKVTEKGKDVELRCDPISGHTALYWYRQSLGQGLEFLIYFQGNSAPDKSGLPSDRFSAERTGGSVSTLTIQRTQQEDSAVYLCASSLNGGNTGELFFGEGSRLTVL.

This clonotype occurred a few times. The J gene is TRBJ2-5, the V gene TRBV3-1; possibly TRBD1 for D (7 bases). There are 15 residues in the CDR3. The germline gives CDR1 LGHDT, CDR2 YNNKEL (reference sequence). The V end was cut by 4 bases, the J end by 4 bases, with 16 bases between. The CDR3 protein is CASSLIAGGPETQYF. As DNA, the CDR3 is TGTGCCAGCAGCCTTATAGCAGGGGGGCCAGAGACCCAGTACTTC.

V gene TRBV7-9 combines with J gene TRBJ1-5; maybe TRBD1 (5 bases). The V and J ends lost 5 bases and 5 bases respectively, with 13 bases between them. Germline V gene sequence: CDR1 SEHNR, CDR2 FQNEAQ (reference sequence). The CDR3 runs to 14 residues. This chain's CDR3 is CASSQGPEHQPQHF. CDR3 nucleotides: TGTGCCAGCAGCCAGGGACCAGAGCATCAGCCCCAGCATTTT.

This clonotype was counted ten times or more. The rearrangement joins TRBV15 to TRBJ2-1; 11 bases are shared with TRBD2. The CDR3 loop spans 15 amino acids. J was trimmed by 8 bases and V by 3 bases; bases with no gene match: 6. The germline V gene encodes CDR1 LNHNV and CDR2 YYDKDF (reference sequence). CDR3 DNA: TGTGCCACCAGCAGCATTAGCGGGAGGGCCCATGAGCAGTTCTTC. Encoded protein: CATSSISGRAHEQFF.

This clonotype was seen more than once but under ten times. This chain uses TRBV10-2 with TRBJ2-3, with D uncertain. V was trimmed by 0 bases and J by 7 bases, leaving 5 bases between them. CDR3 length: 12 amino acids. Germline lookup yields CDR1 WSHSY and CDR2 SAAADI. The CDR3 region is CASSESLYTQYF. The CDR3 DNA sequence: TGCGCCAGCAGTGAGTCCCTTTATACGCAGTATTTT.

The genes are TRBV27 and TRBJ2-4; D perhaps matches TRBD1 (7 bases). The CDR3 consists of 16 residues. Trimming took off 0 bases at V and 8 bases at J, with 17 bases between the two ends. Germline CDR1 is MNHEY and CDR2 is SMNVEV (reference sequence). CDR3 sequence: CASSLSGGGGIDIQYF. CDR3 nucleotides: TGTGCCAGCAGTTTATCGGGAGGAGGGGGCATAGACATTCAGTACTTC.

The CDR3: CSARRGVYPETQYF. In DNA form, the CDR3 reads TGCAGTGCTAGACGCGGGGTCTATCCGGAGACCCAGTACTTC. The chain employs TRBV20-1 and TRBJ2-5; D possibly corresponds to TRBD2 (6 bases). The CDR3 sequence is 14 residues long. CDR1 is DFQATT, CDR2 SNEGSKA, per germline (reference sequence). The V end was cut by 2 bases, the J end by 5 bases, with 15 bases between.

This chain joins TRBV5-6 and TRBJ2-4; D might be TRBD2 (5 bases). Germline CDR1 SGHDT, CDR2 YYEEEE. The CDR3 extends over 13 amino acids. V lost 1 base and J lost 9, with 11 bases in between. The CDR3 loop is CASSLSSPGIQYF. In DNA form, the CDR3 reads TGTGCCAGCAGCTTGTCTAGCCCTGGCATTCAGTACTTC.

This clonotype came up many times. J is TRBJ2-1 and V is TRBV7-2; D not resolved. V lost 0 bases and J lost 7, with 10 bases in between. The CDR3 length is 14 residues. CDR1 and CDR2 (germline): SGHTA, FQGNSA. CDR3 DNA: TGTGCCAGCAGCTTAGCTCTGAGGTTAAATGAGCAGTTCTTC. This translates into CASSLALRLNEQFF. Drawing the rest from reference TRBV7-2 and TRBJ2-1, the complete variable domain is GAGVSQSPSNKVTEKGKDVELRCDPISGHTALYWYRQSLGQGLEFLIYFQGNSAPDKSGLPSDRFSAERTGGSVSTLTIQRTQQEDSAVYLCASSLALRLNEQFFGPGTRLTVL.

Many counts were recorded for this clonotype. The chain couples TRBV20-1 to TRBJ2-7, with 8 positions matching TRBD2. V trimming: 2 bases; J trimming: 1 base; junction bases outside the gene matches: 16. The CDR3 sequence is 18 residues long. Germline values: CDR1 DFQATT, CDR2 SNEGSKA (reference sequence). The CDR3 DNA follows: TGCAGTGCTAGACCTAGATATTCCGGACTAGCAATTTCCTACGAGCAGTACTTC. Its protein is CSARPRYSGLAISYEQYF.

The rearrangement links TRBV20-1 to TRBJ1-5; TRBD1 aligns across 9 bases. CDR3 length: 15 amino acids. The ends lost 1 base at V and 5 bases at J; junction bases unmatched: 6. Germline assignment: CDR1 DFQATT and CDR2 SNEGSKA (reference sequence). Written as DNA, the CDR3 is TGCAGTGCTAGAGGGACAGGGGCTGAGCATCAGCCCCAGCATTTT. Translated: CSARGTGAEHQPQHF.

The chain employs TRBV7-3 and TRBJ2-1; no clear D gene. Between the trimmed V and J ends, which lost 2 bases and 4 bases, there was a span of 6 bases. This CDR3 spans 13 amino acids. Germline V lookup: CDR1 SGHTA, CDR2 FQGTGA. As DNA, the CDR3 is TGTGCCAGCAGCTTACTACGGTACAATGAGCAGTTCTTC. As protein: CASSLLRYNEQFF. Complete variable domain (other parts from reference TRBV7-3 and TRBJ2-1): GAGVSQTPSNKVTEKGKYVELRCDPISGHTALYWYRQSLGQGPEFLIYFQGTGAADDSGLPNDRFFAVRPEGSVSTLKIQRTERGDSAVYLCASSLLRYNEQFFGPGTRLTVL.

This clonotype was counted a few times. The rearrangement uses TRBV7-6 and TRBJ1-2; 7 nucleotides align to TRBD1. Unmatched junction bases numbered 1, after V lost 1 base and J lost 2 bases. There are 14 residues in the CDR3. In germline, CDR1 is SGHVS, CDR2 FNYEAQ. CDR3 bases: TGTGCCAGCAGCTTAGTACAGGGGAACTATGGCTACACCTTC. Its protein product is CASSLVQGNYGYTF.

About this clonotype itself: A read error is possible here, since a much larger clone lies one base away. No DNA is shown, since the ends of the CDR3 on it are uncertain; the CDR3 is the one TCRdb lists. V gene TRBV7-2 combines with J gene TRBJ1-1; the table's D call of TRBD1 was not tested on the DNA. Germline V gene data show CDR1 as SGHTA and CDR2 as FQGNSA. The CDR3 numbers 15 amino acids, ends counted. CDR3 in amino acids: CASSLFGSGNTESFF.

This clonotype was recorded only once. CDR3 coding DNA: TGCAGCGTTGAGGGGCCGATCTCCTACGAGCAGTACTTC. Translation gives CSVEGPISYEQYF. The chain recombines TRBV29-1 with TRBJ2-7; D perhaps matches TRBD1 (5 bases). The CDR3 sequence is 13 residues long. The germline V and J ends were trimmed by 3 bases and 0 bases, with 9 bases remaining between them. CDR1 is SQVTM, CDR2 ANQGSEA, per germline.

This clonotype was recorded at least ten times. The gene calls are TRBV29-1 and TRBJ2-1; no definite D call. The CDR3 runs 13 residues. CDR1 and CDR2 from the germline V gene are SQVTM and ANQGSEA. V lost 3 bases, J lost 2 bases, and 8 bases lay in between. The CDR3 reads CSVDRVTYNEQFF. DNA for the CDR3: TGCAGCGTTGATAGGGTAACCTACAATGAGCAGTTCTTC.

The chain recombines TRBV29-1 with TRBJ2-3, with 7 positions matching TRBD2. The CDR3 consists of 14 residues. Germline V lookup: CDR1 SQVTM, CDR2 ANQGSEA. The V segment lost 4 bases and the J segment 4 bases; nucleotides outside the gene matches: 8. CDR3 loop: CSVVPLAEADTQYF. DNA of the CDR3: TGCAGCGTTGTACCCCTAGCGGAGGCAGATACGCAGTATTTT.

The chain employs TRBV29-1 and TRBJ2-7; D may correspond to TRBD1 or TRBD2 (5 bases each). Trimming took off 4 bases at V and 3 bases at J, with 13 bases between the two ends. This CDR3 region has 13 residues. Germline values: CDR1 SQVTM, CDR2 ANQGSEA. This CDR3 is CSVGGLANYEQYF. CDR3 coding DNA: TGCAGCGTTGGGGGGTTGGCTAACTACGAGCAGTACTTC.

CDR3 protein: CASSLGGWESGSDEQYF. The CDR3 DNA follows: TGTGCCAGCAGCTTAGGAGGGTGGGAAAGCGGGAGTGACGAGCAGTACTTC. V gene TRBV13 combines with J gene TRBJ2-7; 8 bases are a match to TRBD2. Losses at the gene ends were 0 bases for V and 5 bases for J; bases not matched to a gene: 12. This CDR3 is 17 amino acids long. The germline gives CDR1 PRHDT, CDR2 FYEKMQ (reference sequence).

This clonotype was recorded many times. The chain is built from TRBV20-1 and TRBJ2-5, with D possibly being TRBD1 (6 bases). This CDR3 is built from 12 residues. Trimming stripped 3 bases from V and 3 bases from J, with 8 bases between. Looked up from germline, CDR1 is DFQATT and CDR2 is SNEGSKA (reference sequence). The CDR3 nucleotides are TGCAGTGCTAGCGGGGACAAAGAGACCCAGTACTTC. This gives the protein CSASGDKETQYF.

This clonotype came up a few times. This chain uses TRBV6-2 or TRBV6-3 with TRBJ2-1; the match to TRBD2 covers 8 bases. The junction had 7 bases not matched to a gene; V was cut back by 0 bases and J by 0 bases. The CDR3 is 18 residues long. Germline V gene sequence: CDR1 MNHEY, CDR2 SVGEGT. CDR3: CASSYSSGGLLSYNEQFF. The CDR3 coding sequence is TGTGCCAGCAGTTACTCGAGCGGGGGCCTTCTCTCCTACAATGAGCAGTTCTTC.

The V call is TRBV20-1, the J call TRBJ2-7; D not resolved. Germline lookup yields CDR1 DFQATT and CDR2 SNEGSKA (reference sequence). Trimming stripped 3 bases from V and 4 bases from J, with 10 bases between. The CDR3 runs to 12 residues. The chain's CDR3 is CSASGPDYEQYF. Here the CDR3 DNA reads TGCAGTGCTAGTGGTCCGGATTACGAGCAGTACTTC.

In this sample, this clonotype turned up many times. The chain links TRBV7-2 to TRBJ2-7; D is undetermined. The CDR3 has 13 amino acids. The V end lost 5 bases, the J end lost 0 bases, and 8 bases lay between the germline ends. CDR1 and CDR2 (germline): SGHTA, FQGNSA. CDR3 sequence reads: CASSPYPSYEQYF. The CDR3 DNA reads TGTGCCAGCAGCCCCTACCCCTCCTACGAGCAGTACTTC.

This sequence joins TRBV10-1 and TRBJ2-7, with D possibly TRBD2 on 6 matching bases. This CDR3 is 13 amino acids long. Germline V CDR1 and CDR2: WNHNN, SYGVQD (reference sequence). V gave up 6 bases and J gave up 2 bases, with 11 bases separating them. CDR3 in amino acids: CASSPGGTYEQYF. In DNA, the CDR3 is TGCGCCAGCAGCCCCGGGGGTACCTACGAGCAGTACTTC.